This note documents a single TCR beta chain sequence. This clone's antigen is unknown. No much larger clonotype is one base removed from it; base qualities were not supplied. This was a case-control study nested in a cohort of healthcare workers in London, UK, who had nasopharyngeal swab PCR tests and blood samples taken every week. Between 23 and 31 March 2020, the week of the UK lockdown, healthcare workers were enrolled and then followed up weekly for as long as 16 weeks. Measured from the cysteine to the phenylalanine, the CDR3 is 12 residues long. Of all the DNA, just the CDR3 is kept, 36 bases in frame from base 1. For CDR1 and CDR2, the germline V gene (reference sequence) lists LNHDA and SQIVND. V loses 4 bases of germline sequence and J loses 0 bases, and the interval between the two ends is 4 bases. This sample was taken from a study of early T cells in non-severe SARS-CoV-2 infection (dated by TCRdb to the early 2020s). Some background on the complete study: Bulk RNA from unsorted whole blood was used for TCR sequencing, so alpha and beta chains could not be paired. Results and caveats for the whole study, not just this receptor: VDJdb matching was skewed toward anti-spike CD8 responses, so virus-specific expansions were likely underestimated and private and CD4 specificities were missed.

Library generation was performed with 5' RACE. The data were produced on a NextSeq 500. Unique molecular identifiers were attached to individual cDNA molecules in the TCR library protocol so that sequencing error and PCR bias could be corrected. Both TCR alpha and beta chains were sequenced, and tight co-correlation was observed between alpha and beta sequence abundances in each sample. The study's own analysis went as follows. Decombinator V4 was used to annotate TCR sequences for V gene, J gene and CDR3. Expanded TCRs were defined as changing significantly between any two time points under a Poisson model with p below 0.0001. Abundances of TCRs were expressed as counts per million after normalisation to the total number of TCRs sequenced in each sample. TRAV1-2 paired with TRAJ12, TRAJ20 or TRAJ33 defined MAIT TCRs, while TRAV10 paired with TRAJ18 defined iNKT TCRs. VDJdb, accessed 1 November 2021, was searched for CMV, EBV and SARS-CoV-2 annotated TCRs, excluding TCRs annotated for multiple antigens. The public reads were reanalyzed by TCRdb: fastp trimming at Q25, MiXCR alignment, in-frame beta chains only. Records with the same CDR3 protein are collapsed into one entry carrying the most frequent genes and DNA. These V and J calls rely on TCRdb rather than the paper's analysis. The sample contains over 50,000 distinct CDR3 sequences, about 15% of them found a single time. Together, the top ten hold 10% of the sample.

This TCR was sampled from an adult who was a healthcare worker with PCR-confirmed SARS-CoV-2 infection or an uninfected control (not recorded which). Recombination linked TRBV19 to TRBJ2-7, with the identity of the D gene unclear. The sample was whole blood, taken at baseline. DNA sequence: TGTGCCAGTAGTACGTCCTCCTACGAGCAGTACTTC. The encoded protein is CASSTSSYEQYF.